This T cell receptor beta chain comes out of a study of cytomegalovirus exposure and HLA in healthy donors. This clone has just one count. Its target is not known. Points from the study as a whole: Most TCR sequences were seen very rarely across donors, but some public TCRs occurred in many. High specificity and sensitivity for cytomegalovirus status were reported for the classifier. 164 TCR beta chains were listed as cytomegalovirus-associated. In vitro testing confirmed a few CMV-associated chains as specific for CMV antigens.

Only in-frame clones appear in the TCRdb table, and some are missing; sequencing was by immunoSEQ multiplex PCR. The profile shows under 95,000 clones, less than 95% of them singletons. The sequenced material came from PBMCs. The source of this sequence is a woman aged 18-29 years in good health and CMV-seropositive.

Written as DNA, the CDR3 is TGTGCCAGTAGCGGGATAGCGGGGGGGGCGTTCGATGAGCAGTTCTTC. As protein: CASSGIAGGAFDEQFF. This sequence joins TRBV19 and TRBJ2-1; 11 positions match TRBD2. Germline values: CDR1 LNHDA, CDR2 SQIVND (reference sequence). V lost 6 bases to trimming and J lost 8 bases; unmatched junction nucleotides: 12. The CDR3 length is 16 residues.